This T cell receptor beta chain was sequenced for a study of CD8 T cells in Susac syndrome. Diagnostic criteria for definite or probable disease, in their recently defined form, were met by the patients with Susac syndrome. RNA, at about 0.5 to 1 ug, was reverse transcribed with random hexamers. TCRdb used MiXCR to reprocess the immunoSEQ multiplex PCR reads, holding one entry per CDR3 protein. This table holds about 75,000 distinct CDR3 sequences, roughly 95% found once. The CDR3 spans 15 residues. Between the trimmed V and J ends, which lost 5 bases and 3 bases, there was a span of 11 bases. Germline CDR1 reads MNHEY; CDR2 reads SMNVEV (reference sequence).

The chain combines TRBV27 with TRBJ1-6; D gene unclear. Sequences were obtained from CD8+ T cells from PBMCs. This receptor was identified in a human donor with Susac syndrome. CDR3: CASSPRRRYNSPLHF. Here the CDR3 DNA reads TGTGCCAGCAGTCCTCGCAGGCGCTATAATTCACCCCTCCACTTT.